This TCR beta chain was sequenced for a study of blood T cell repertoires in COVID-19. On the study more broadly: Sites across the United States, Italy and Spain contributed samples from acute and convalescent COVID-19. T cells, B-cell-depleted T cells, or PBMCs provided the cDNA or gDNA that served as material.

This clone has only one observation. Study processing details: Nucleated cell number was recorded as an estimate derived from reference gene primer amplification. Generated by immunoSEQ multiplex PCR, the TCRdb table keeps only in-frame clones and is missing some. That table gives V, J and clone size, and the DNA gave D and trimming. The table lists roughly 120,000 clones, 70% to 85% of them singletons. Per germline, CDR1 MNHEY and CDR2 SVGAGI. The CDR3 loop spans 16 amino acids. Trimming cost V 0 bases and J 5 bases, with 13 bases left between them. The chain combines TRBV6-5 with TRBJ2-2; a possible D gene is TRBD2 (7 bases). This TCR came from a man aged 45-60 years with acute or convalescent COVID-19. The sequenced sample was peripheral blood. Here the CDR3 DNA reads TGTGCCAGCAGTTACTCGATAGGGGGGGATACCGGGGAGCTGTTTTTT. Encoded protein: CASSYSIGGDTGELFF.